This T cell receptor (beta chain) was obtained from a study of blood T cell repertoires in COVID-19. Study summary: The United States, Italy and Spain were the sources of the acute and convalescent COVID-19 samples.

Repertoires were generated with immunoSEQ multiplex PCR, while TCRdb's copy carries only in-frame clones and drops some. The sample contains approximately 140,000 clones, 88% of which appear only once. The CDR3 is 15 amino acids. Trimming cost V 1 base and J 1 base; bases outside gene matches: 2. Per germline, CDR1 SGHVS and CDR2 FQNEAQ. This clone was seen once. This chain links TRBV7-8 with TRBJ2-5; TRBD2 aligns across 8 bases. This TCR was sampled from a human donor in a cohort sampled during active COVID-19. Sample: peripheral blood. The DNA for the CDR3 is TGTGCCAGCAGCTTAGGCAGCGGGGGCCAAGAGACCCAGTACTTC. Translated: CASSLGSGGQETQYF.